These 8 T cell receptor beta chains were all obtained from the same sample, sequenced in a study of Graves' ophthalmopathy and Graves' hyperthyroidism. Amplification of the TCR beta CDR3 regions used RNA transcripts (as template). The workflow started with a first-round RT-PCR run with HTBI primers and then moved on to a second-round multiplex PCR. Each CDR3 protein gets one entry after TCRdb re-called the multiplex PCR reads with MiXCR. The sample lists hundreds of thousands of distinct CDR3 sequences; 22% were seen once. The specimen was peripheral blood. Receptors were obtained from a woman between 18 and 29 years old with stable Graves' hyperthyroidism. Some clones in this sample may be carry-over from other donors' samples.

This clonotype was counted a single time. This chain joins TRBV12-3 or TRBV12-4 and TRBJ1-2; D might be TRBD1 (6 bases). Between the trimmed V and J ends, which lost 7 bases and 5 bases, there was a span of 14 bases. The CDR3 runs 13 residues. CDR3 bases: TGTGCCAGCAACCCGACAGGATTTTATGGCTACACCTTC. This encodes CASNPTGFYGYTF.

A few counts support this clonotype. The CDR3 region is CASSLAQGEMDEQYF. Here the CDR3 DNA reads TGCGCCAGCAGCTTGGCACAGGGGGAAATGGACGAGCAGTACTTC. V and J are TRBV5-1 and TRBJ2-7; 8 bases align to TRBD1. V gave up 0 bases and J gave up 5 bases; unmatched junction bases: 7. CDR3 length: 15 amino acids. Germline V gene sequence: CDR1 SGHRS, CDR2 YFSETQ. The full variable domain, rest sourced from reference TRBV5-1 and TRBJ2-7, is KAGVTQTPRYLIKTRGQQVTLSCSPISGHRSVSWYQQTPGQGLQFLFEYFSETQRNKGNFPGRFSGRQFSNSRSEMNVSTLELGDSALYLCASSLAQGEMDEQYFGPGTRLTVT.

This rearrangement joins TRBV6-1 to TRBJ1-6; possible D gene TRBD1, 5 bases. Germline loops: CDR1 MNHNS, CDR2 SASEGT. This CDR3 is built from 14 residues. V shed 4 bases and J shed 8 bases, with 12 bases lying between them. CDR3 nucleotide sequence: TGTGCCAGCAGTGCCACGGGACCCCATTCACCCCTCCACTTT. Residues: CASSATGPHSPLHF.

This clonotype came up many times. This sequence joins TRBV12-5 and TRBJ2-7; D perhaps matches TRBD2 (6 bases). CDR3 length: 13 amino acids. Germline V gene sequence: CDR1 LGHNT, CDR2 FRNRAP. The V end was cut by 0 bases, the J end by 4 bases, with 7 bases between. As DNA, the CDR3 is TGTGCTAGTGGTTTGGTTGCGGGGTACGAGCAGTACTTC. Amino acid sequence: CASGLVAGYEQYF.

The table lists this clonotype with many counts. This chain links TRBV5-1 with TRBJ1-1; 9 positions agree with TRBD1. V dropped 0 bases and J dropped 5; count of bases not matched to a gene: 8. Looked up from germline, CDR1 is SGHRS and CDR2 is YFSETQ. The CDR3 has 16 amino acids. The CDR3 DNA follows: TGCGCCAGCAGCTTGGCAAATTTTGGACAGGGGACTGAAGCTTTCTTT. This encodes CASSLANFGQGTEAFF.

In its sample, this clonotype was seen many times. The genes are TRBV30 and TRBJ2-7; D is unclear. The CDR3 spans 12 residues. From germline, CDR1 is GTSNPN and CDR2 SVGIG (reference sequence). Deletions cut 1 base from V and 4 bases from J, with 8 bases between. CDR3 region: CAWSATVYEQYF. The CDR3 DNA reads as TGTGCCTGGAGTGCAACAGTTTACGAGCAGTACTTC. The complete variable domain, with remaining parts taken from reference TRBV30 and TRBJ2-7, reads SQTIHQWPATLVQPVGSPLSLECTVEGTSNPNLYWYRQAAGRGLQLLFYSVGIGQISSEVPQNLSASRPQDRQFILSSKKLLLSDSGFYLCAWSATVYEQYFGPGTRLTVT.

This clonotype is a singleton in its sample. This chain links TRBV6-4 with TRBJ1-2; D unresolved. The CDR3 loop spans 14 amino acids. Trimming took 6 bases from V and 2 from J, leaving 13 bases between them. CDR1 is MRHNA and CDR2 is SNTAGT in the germline V gene. CDR3 in amino acids: CASRPAGTNYGYTF. CDR3 bases: TGTGCCAGCAGACCGGCGGGCACAAACTATGGCTACACCTTC.

Details on this clonotype: Given a much more abundant clone one base away, this may be a read error. The chain uses TRBV10-3 and TRBJ1-2, with 8 bases identical to TRBD1. The CDR3 totals 15 residues. In germline, CDR1 is ENHRY, CDR2 SYGVKD. The CDR3 loop is CATLGQVELNYGFTF. In DNA form, the CDR3 reads TGTGCCACCCTGGGACAGGTTGAACTGAACTATGGCTTCACCTTC.